This TCR beta chain is drawn from a study of stem cell transplantation in POMP-related autoinflammatory disease (dated by TCRdb to the early 2020s). Context from the whole study: According to the study's hypothesis, the TRB repertoire gets skewed because defective thymoproteasomes impair MHC class I-dependent CD8+ T-cell differentiation and positive selection. Prior to transplant, the patients had CD4+ naive T-cell skewing, low CD8+ T-cell proportions, and decreased T-cell cytokine secretion. DNA chimerism analysis after transplant demonstrated 100% donor engraftment of neutrophils and platelets for up to one year. High-throughput TRB sequencing assessed how POMP deficiency affects T-cell receptor beta repertoire diversity and CDR3 characteristics. The paper's findings and limits, for the study overall: A restricted number of unique TRB V-J gene pairings was observed in PRAID patients. Statistical significance for the trend toward lower diversity and increased clonality in PRAID patients was reached only for regulatory T cells. A trend toward lower TRB diversity and higher clonality was observed in PRAID patients across all analyzed T-cell subsets.

The CDR3 numbers 13 residues from cysteine through phenylalanine. Just CDR3 DNA is preserved here, 39 bases in frame from base 1. The trim is 6 bases for V and 1 base for J, with a gap of 9 bases between the germline ends. The time point label, read with the paper, signifies: after hematopoietic stem cell transplant. PRAID was characterized by prominent immunodeficiency alongside autoinflammation. Before TRB sequencing, the T-cell subsets, namely conventional T cells, CD8+ T cells, regulatory T cells, and T follicular helper cells, were sorted. As to this clone: Its binding antigen is unknown. No much larger clonotype is one base removed from it; base qualities were not supplied.

Receptor amplification or capture employed the immunoSEQ multiplex PCR assay. Turning to the authors' computational methods: Shannon entropy, which takes clonal size distribution into account, was used to quantify repertoire diversity. The Gini-Simpson index (Simpson_1-D) served as the measure of how unequally clonotypes were distributed. In TCRdb, the immuneACCESS table is reduced to in-frame sequences with V and J assigned. These tables do not hold every clone; where another copy was compared, an unresolved V gene accounts for under half, and the others remain unexplained. V and J calls and clone size follow that table, whereas D and trimming were derived from the DNA. The sample table lists tens of thousands of clones, under 95% of them with a count of one. The ten largest account for about 0.7% of the sample.

The material sequenced was CD4+ T cells from PBMCs, taken after stem cell transplantation. This TCR was sampled from a human patient with POMP-related autoinflammation and immune dysregulation (PRAID). Following transplantation, part of the T cell population may be supplied by the graft donor rather than the patient. Recombination joined TRBV12-3 or TRBV12-4 with TRBJ1-1, with the D gene call left open. This receptor carries the CDR3 CASSLQENTEAFF. The nucleotides read TGTGCCAGCAGCCTCCAAGAGAACACTGAAGCTTTCTTT.